This T cell receptor (beta chain) originates from a study of blood T cell repertoires in COVID-19. Some clones are missing from TCRdb's copy, which holds only in-frame ones; the method was immunoSEQ multiplex PCR. The sample holds 200,000 to 250,000 clones; 70% to 85% are singletons and the top ten take about 10%. This clone was observed a few times. The junction had 3 bases not matched to a gene; V was cut back by 2 bases and J by 4 bases. The CDR3 has 14 residues. Germline CDR1 MRHNA, CDR2 SNTAGT. Input material: peripheral blood. This rearrangement joins TRBV6-4 to TRBJ2-3, with 7 nucleotides matching TRBD2. The clonotype originates from a man aged 45 to 65 with active or convalescent COVID-19. The CDR3 protein is CASSDGREADTQYF. In DNA form, the CDR3 reads TGTGCCAGCAGTGACGGGAGGGAGGCAGATACGCAGTATTTT.